This TCR beta chain came from a study of tumor-infiltrating lymphocytes in primary liver carcinoma. Study information: Staging placed the tumors at T1-T3 N0M0, and they measured about 4 to 11 cm across. The number of productive TCRbeta reads per sample ranged from roughly 3.65 to 8 million and was similar across tissue types.

Co-extracted RNA and DNA came from about 19-30 mg of unsorted bulk tissue. CDR3 length: 15 residues. Germline loops: CDR1 MGHRA, CDR2 YSYEKL. Study-wide points: Among top clones, only about 7-25% appeared in all five tumor regions.

For this clonotype: Its antigen is as yet unknown. An end of the junction does not agree with germline; a read error may underlie this.

Total RNA (roughly 530 ng) served as template for TCR beta cDNA synthesis primed by a constant-region primer. It was through three nested multiplex PCR rounds of slightly modified ARM-PCR that TCR beta libraries arose. Forward primers for TRBV1-TRBV30 and a C-beta reverse primer served the first two PCR rounds, at roughly 10 cycles each. Via MiXCR, TCRdb re-called the multiplex PCR reads, giving one row per CDR3 protein. The data show tens of thousands of distinct CDR3 sequences, 60% to 75% seen once. This receptor was identified in a man in his forties or fifties with primary liver carcinoma and hepatitis B virus infection. J is TRBJ2-3 and V is TRBV4-1; TRBD2 might be the D (5 bases). Sequenced: liver tumor tissue from sampling region 1. As for subset: tumor region T1, superior pole. In DNA form, the CDR3 reads TGCGCCAGCAGACAAGAGCCCAGCGGCACAGATACACAGTATTTT. Its protein product is CASRQEPSGTDTQYF.